Listed here are 18 T cell receptor beta chains from one sample, sequenced in a study of human T cells and chemical hapten exposure. Time point: pre-sensitization, week 0. The sample's treatment: therapeutic diphenylcyclopropenone sensitization with weekly scalp DPC. From whole blood left unfractionated, total RNA was extracted. MiXCR, run by TCRdb on the RACE reads, gives a single entry per CDR3 protein. The top ten hold 25% to 35% of the sample, which has fewer than 45,000 distinct CDR3 sequences, about a tenth seen once. The sample was whole blood, taken in connection with sensitization to the hapten diphenylcyclopropenone (DPC). The receptors shown here come from a man between 50 and 59 years old with alopecia areata. Some clones in this sample may be carry-over from other donors' samples.

This clonotype came up many times. This sequence joins TRBV12-3 or TRBV12-4 and TRBJ1-1; D unresolved. Deletions cut 5 bases from V and 6 bases from J, with 13 bases between. The CDR3 extends over 13 amino acids. The CDR3 spells CASSIPPWPEAFF. CDR3 coding DNA: TGTGCCAGCAGTATTCCTCCGTGGCCTGAAGCTTTCTTT.

There are many counts of this clonotype. One end of the junction fails to match germline, which may point to a read error. V is TRBV7-6 and J is TRBJ2-7; 8 bases are a match to TRBD2. Germline assignment: CDR1 SGHVS and CDR2 FNYEAQ. The CDR3 has 14 residues. The CDR3 DNA is TGTGCCAGCAGCCTAGCGGGCCCAGGGGTAGAGCAGTACTTC. Protein: CASSLAGPGVEQYF.

This rearrangement joins TRBV5-1 to TRBJ2-3; 9 nucleotides match TRBD1. The CDR3 loop spans 15 amino acids. The junction had 4 bases not matched to a gene; V was cut back by 4 bases and J by 1 base. CDR1 is SGHRS and CDR2 is YFSETQ in the germline V gene. Here the CDR3 reads CASSRGQGGTDTQYF. The CDR3 nucleotides are TGCGCCAGCAGCAGGGGACAGGGCGGCACAGATACGCAGTATTTT.

There are many counts of this clonotype. The J gene is TRBJ2-5, the V gene TRBV5-1; 7 positions match TRBD1. The CDR3 has 15 amino acids. Germline CDR1 reads SGHRS; CDR2 reads YFSETQ. Trimming cost V 4 bases and J 3 bases; bases outside gene matches: 9. CDR3 sequence: CASSVQGHEEETQYF. The DNA of the CDR3 is TGCGCCAGCAGCGTACAGGGGCACGAAGAAGAGACCCAGTACTTC.

This clonotype has a count of ten or more. The rearrangement joins TRBV20-1 to TRBJ2-7; the D gene is possibly TRBD1 (6 bases). V was trimmed by 0 bases and J by 5 bases, leaving 11 bases between them. Germline values: CDR1 DFQATT, CDR2 SNEGSKA (reference sequence). CDR3 length: 13 residues. The CDR3: CSARDGGPNEQYF. In DNA form, the CDR3 reads TGCAGTGCTAGAGATGGGGGCCCGAACGAGCAGTACTTC.

This clonotype was seen ten or more times. The chain is built from TRBV7-2 and TRBJ1-2; D possibly corresponds to TRBD1 (5 bases). Trimming took 5 bases from V and 8 from J, leaving 15 bases between them. The CDR3 has 13 amino acids. Per the germline V gene, CDR1 is SGHTA and CDR2 is FQGNSA. CDR3 amino acids: CASSQRWGEGYTF. CDR3 nucleotide sequence: TGTGCCAGCAGCCAGAGATGGGGGGAAGGCTACACCTTC.

This clonotype was seen ten or more times. The chain recombines TRBV28 with TRBJ2-3; TRBD1 aligns across 7 bases. Losses at the gene ends were 4 bases for V and 1 base for J; bases not matched to a gene: 8. Germline V gene sequence: CDR1 MDHEN, CDR2 SYDVKM. The CDR3 is made up of 16 amino acids. The CDR3: CASSYPDRVRTDTQYF. For the CDR3, the DNA is TGTGCCAGCAGTTACCCCGACAGGGTCCGCACAGATACGCAGTATTTT.

V usage is TRBV14 and J usage is TRBJ1-1; D is unclear. With 2 bases removed from V and 4 bases from J, the gap between germline ends came to 2 bases. From germline, CDR1 is SGHDN and CDR2 FVKESK. This CDR3 spans 11 amino acids. The CDR3 protein is CASSQITEAFF. The CDR3 DNA is TGTGCCAGCAGCCAAATCACTGAAGCTTTCTTT.

This clonotype has only a few counts. The chain has TRBV7-2 and TRBJ2-7; D call uncertain. Germline V gene sequence: CDR1 SGHTA, CDR2 FQGNSA. This CDR3 is 14 amino acids long. Trimming pared 1 base from V and 1 base from J, leaving 8 bases between. The CDR3 nucleotides are TGTGCCAGCAGCTTAGGAGTAGCATCCTACGAGCAGTACTTC. It is translated as CASSLGVASYEQYF.

This clonotype was detected a few times. Written as DNA, the CDR3 is TGTGCCAGCAGCTTACAGACTAGCGGAGGGGGGGAGACCCAGTACTTC. Its translation is CASSLQTSGGGETQYF. This chain uses TRBV11-2 with TRBJ2-5, with TRBD2 identical over 9 bases. CDR1 and CDR2 from the germline V gene are SGHAT and FQNNGV. The J segment lost 5 bases and the V segment lost 2 bases, leaving 9 bases of the junction unmatched. CDR3 size: 16 residues. The full variable domain, completed using reference TRBV11-2 and TRBJ2-5, is EAGVAQSPRYKIIEKRQSVAFWCNPISGHATLYWYQQILGQGPKLLIQFQNNGVVDDSQLPKDRFSAERLKGVDSTLKIQPAKLEDSAVYLCASSLQTSGGGETQYFGPGTRLLVL.

V and J are TRBV29-1 and TRBJ2-2; unclear D gene. This CDR3 has 11 amino acids. The germline gives CDR1 SQVTM, CDR2 ANQGSEA. V was cut by 5 bases and J by 2 bases, with 3 bases left in between. DNA for the CDR3: TGCAGCGTTCGAAACACCGGGGAGCTGTTTTTT. This translates into CSVRNTGELFF.

Many counts were recorded for this clonotype. The chain employs TRBV12-3 or TRBV12-4 and TRBJ1-5; D ambiguous. V lost 7 bases to trimming and J lost 5 bases, with 18 bases between them. This CDR3 region has 15 residues. The CDR3 spells CASTSTVFGDQPQHF. CDR3 nucleotides: TGTGCCAGCACCTCCACAGTCTTCGGCGATCAGCCCCAGCATTTT.

This clonotype occurred many times. The chain uses TRBV7-2 and TRBJ1-6, with D tentatively TRBD1 (5 bases). The CDR3 is made up of 16 amino acids. Trimming pared 7 bases from V and 8 bases from J, leaving 21 bases between. CDR1 and CDR2 from the germline V gene are SGHTA and FQGNSA. CDR3 amino acids: CASTSERGLTHSPLHF. CDR3 coding DNA: TGTGCCAGCACCTCAGAACGGGGACTTACACATTCACCCCTCCACTTT. Full variable domain (remainder filled in from reference TRBV7-2 and TRBJ1-6): GAGVSQSPSNKVTEKGKDVELRCDPISGHTALYWYRQSLGQGLEFLIYFQGNSAPDKSGLPSDRFSAERTGGSVSTLTIQRTQQEDSAVYLCASTSERGLTHSPLHFGNGTRLTVT.

The rearrangement uses TRBV5-1 and TRBJ1-3; D may be TRBD1 (5 bases). V lost 0 bases and J lost 6, with 16 bases in between. Germline lookup yields CDR1 SGHRS and CDR2 YFSETQ. This CDR3 has 16 residues. CDR3 sequence: CASSLGQTVRLNTIYF. In nucleotides, the CDR3 is TGCGCCAGCAGCTTGGGACAGACGGTTCGTCTAAACACCATATATTTT.

This clonotype has a count of ten or more. The rearrangement uses TRBV19 and TRBJ2-1, with TRBD2 matching 13 bases. This CDR3 region has 16 residues. Germline V gene sequence: CDR1 LNHDA, CDR2 SQIVND (reference sequence). J lost 0 bases, V lost 6 bases, and 2 bases had no gene match. CDR3 in DNA: TGTGCCAGTAGGGGACTAGCGGGACCCTCCTACAATGAGCAGTTCTTC. This codes for CASRGLAGPSYNEQFF.

This clonotype was detected many times. The rearrangement links TRBV5-1 to TRBJ1-4; 7 bases are a match to TRBD1. The length of the CDR3 is 13 residues. V gave up 3 bases and J gave up 9 bases; unmatched junction bases: 5. From germline, CDR1 is SGHRS and CDR2 YFSETQ. The CDR3 loop is CASSSMDRKKLFF. The CDR3 DNA sequence: TGCGCCAGCAGCTCCATGGACAGGAAAAAACTGTTTTTT.

The chain carries TRBV4-1 and TRBJ2-1; D call uncertain. CDR1 and CDR2 from the germline V gene are MGHRA and YSYEKL. V lost 0 bases to trimming and J lost 0 bases, with 6 bases between them. This CDR3 spans 15 amino acids. CDR3 residues: CASSQDPSSYNEQFF. CDR3 coding DNA: TGCGCCAGCAGCCAAGATCCTAGCTCCTACAATGAGCAGTTCTTC.

The chain couples TRBV2 to TRBJ2-3; D uncertain. V shed 4 bases and J shed 7 bases, with 9 bases lying between them. This CDR3 spans 12 amino acids. Germline V gives CDR1 SNHLY, CDR2 FYNNEI. The CDR3 protein is CASSAGANTQYF. As DNA, the CDR3 is TGTGCCAGCAGTGCCGGCGCGAATACGCAGTATTTT.